The rows below give T cell receptor beta chains drawn from one sample of a study of T cell responses to AZD1222 COVID-19 vaccine. Sequenced by immunoSEQ multiplex PCR; TCRdb stores in-frame clones only, minus some. The data show around 120,000 clones, roughly 88% seen once. The source material was peripheral blood, sampled on day 0 of AZD1222 vaccination. These receptor sequences come from an adult in good health. CDR3s include the opening cysteine and the closing phenylalanine or tryptophan. Each record gives: V gene, D gene, clone size, J gene, CDR3 DNA, CDR3 protein. A D gene is named only where the DNA matches it firmly. Clone sizes are given selectively: once, few, many, or a class where the clone is expanded.

V: TRBV6-2/TRBV6-3
D: -
size: -
J: TRBJ1-4
DNA: TGTGCCAGCAGTTTCTTCCGACAGGACCCTAATGAAAAACTGTTTTTT
CDR3: CASSFFRQDPNEKLFF

V: TRBV19
D: -
size: -
J: TRBJ1-6
DNA: TGTGCCAGTAGTAGCAGGGAGAGCAATTCACCCCTCCACTTT
CDR3: CASSSRESNSPLHF

V: TRBV6-6
D: -
size: -
J: TRBJ1-1
DNA: TGTGCCAGCAGTGGTTTCGTCTATGGCCCTGAAGCTTTCTTT
CDR3: CASSGFVYGPEAFF

V: TRBV2
D: -
size: -
J: TRBJ2-7
DNA: TGTGCCAGCAGTGCTTACGAGCAGTACTTC
CDR3: CASSAYEQYF

V: TRBV7-8
D: TRBD1
size: -
J: TRBJ2-2
DNA: TGTGCCAGCAGCCGAGATGGGACAGGGCCCGGGGAGCTGTTTTTT
CDR3: CASSRDGTGPGELFF

V: TRBV7-2
D: TRBD2
size: -
J: TRBJ2-3
DNA: TGTGCCAGCAGCTTAGTTGGGGGGGTGGCAGATACGCAGTATTTT
CDR3: CASSLVGGVADTQYF

V: TRBV5-1
D: -
size: once
J: TRBJ2-5
DNA: TGCGCCAGCGCACAAACCCAAGAGACCCAGTACTTC
CDR3: CASAQTQETQYF

V: TRBV19
D: TRBD1
size: -
J: TRBJ1-5
DNA: TGTGCCAGTAGTATTACCCCGGGACAGGGGGTTTGGAGTCAGCCCCAGCATTTT
CDR3: CASSITPGQGVWSQPQHF

V: TRBV7-9
D: -
size: -
J: TRBJ1-2
DNA: TGTGCCAGCAGCTTAAGGTCGGCCAGGGAGGTTGGCTACACCTTC
CDR3: CASSLRSAREVGYTF

V: TRBV18
D: -
size: -
J: TRBJ1-2
DNA: TGTGCCAGCTCACCCGCATATACAGGGATAGGCTACACCTTC
CDR3: CASSPAYTGIGYTF

V: TRBV7-2
D: -
size: -
J: TRBJ1-5
DNA: TGTGCCAGCAGCTTATATCAGGGTGGCAATCAGCCCCAGCATTTT
CDR3: CASSLYQGGNQPQHF

V: TRBV18
D: -
size: -
J: TRBJ1-2
DNA: TGTGCCAGCTCACCACCGTCCCAGGCCGGCTACACCTTC
CDR3: CASSPPSQAGYTF

V: TRBV29-1
D: TRBD1
size: -
J: TRBJ1-1
DNA: TGCAGCGCCTTGGGACAGGGTGACACTGAAGCTTTCTTT
CDR3: CSALGQGDTEAFF

V: TRBV29-1
D: -
size: -
J: TRBJ2-1
DNA: TGCAGCGTTGATATTCAGGGAATGAGTGAGCAGTTCTTC
CDR3: CSVDIQGMSEQFF

V: TRBV27
D: -
size: -
J: TRBJ1-5
DNA: TGTGCCAGCAGCGACAGTACCAATCAGCCCCAGCATTTT
CDR3: CASSDSTNQPQHF

V: TRBV5-1
D: TRBD2
size: -
J: TRBJ2-1
DNA: TGCGCCAGCAGCTCGTTAGCGGGGGCCTACAATGAGCAGTTCTTC
CDR3: CASSSLAGAYNEQFF

V: TRBV28
D: TRBD1
size: -
J: TRBJ1-4
DNA: TGTGCCAGCAGTTTATCGTGGGACAGAGTAGCAACTAATGAAAAACTGTTTTTT
CDR3: CASSLSWDRVATNEKLFF

V: TRBV6-5
D: -
size: -
J: TRBJ1-6
DNA: TGTGCCAGCAGTTATGGGACAATTGATTATAATTCACCCCTCCACTTT
CDR3: CASSYGTIDYNSPLHF

V: TRBV9
D: TRBD2
size: -
J: TRBJ2-3
DNA: TGTGCCAGCAGCGTAGATCTGGGAGGGAGTATCGATACGCAGTATTTT
CDR3: CASSVDLGGSIDTQYF

V: TRBV27
D: -
size: -
J: TRBJ2-3
DNA: TGTGCCAGCAGTTTATCGTCACAGGGTCTGGGAGATACGCAGTATTTT
CDR3: CASSLSSQGLGDTQYF

V: TRBV28
D: -
size: -
J: TRBJ1-2
DNA: TGTGCCAGCAGGGCGGGGACGGGATACTATGGCTACACCTTC
CDR3: CASRAGTGYYGYTF

V: TRBV6-2/TRBV6-3
D: TRBD2
size: few
J: TRBJ2-7
DNA: TGTGCCAGCAGTTACTCGACTAGCGGGGGAACCTACGAGCAGTACTTC
CDR3: CASSYSTSGGTYEQYF